These 3 T cell receptor beta chains share one sample of origin, sequenced in a study of response to subunit inactivated influenza vaccine. TCRdb reprocessed the RT-PCR reads with MiXCR, giving one entry per CDR3 protein. The profile shows approximately 700,000 distinct CDR3 sequences, 15% to 18% of them singletons. The sequenced sample was PBMCs from blood, obtained 11 to 12 days after vaccination. These receptors came from a man aged 50 to 60 who received an inactivated influenza vaccine.

The rearrangement joins TRBV7-2 to TRBJ1-6; the D is unclear. The CDR3 has 15 amino acids. Between the trimmed V and J ends, which lost 0 bases and 0 bases, there was a span of 3 bases. From germline, CDR1 is SGHTA and CDR2 FQGNSA. CDR3 nucleotides: TGTGCCAGCAGCTTAGCCCACTCCTATAATTCACCCCTCCACTTT. Residues: CASSLAHSYNSPLHF.

This chain links TRBV11-2 with TRBJ1-2; TRBD1 aligns across 7 bases. J lost 8 bases, V lost 10 bases, and 7 bases had no gene match. The CDR3 extends over 11 amino acids. Germline values: CDR1 SGHAT, CDR2 FQNNGV. CDR3 region: CATEAGGGYTF. In nucleotides, the CDR3 is TGTGCCACCGAGGCAGGGGGGGGCTACACCTTC.

This chain connects TRBV15 to TRBJ2-4; D gene ambiguous. Germline V lookup: CDR1 LNHNV, CDR2 YYDKDF (reference sequence). V lost 3 bases to trimming and J lost 7 bases, with 16 bases between them. The CDR3 covers 15 residues. Here the CDR3 DNA reads TGTGCCACCAGCAGGGCCGGGCTCAGAGAGAACATTCAGTACTTC. Amino acids: CATSRAGLRENIQYF. Based on the CDR3 plus reference TRBV15 and TRBJ2-4, the full variable domain is DAMVIQNPRYQVTQFGKPVTLSCSQTLNHNVMYWYQQKSSQAPKLLFHYYDKDFNNEADTPDNFQSRRPNTSFCFLDIRSPGLGDTAMYLCATSRAGLRENIQYFGAGTRLSVL.